This T cell receptor (beta chain) was sequenced during a study of blood T cells in healthy people across ages (dated by TCRdb to 2015 to 2017). About the investigation overall: In model experiments, template switching captured roughly one uniquely barcoded TCR beta cDNA molecule for every two T cells. Donors were grouped into four age groups: young (average 16 years), middle-aged (39), aged (around 66) and long-lived (just over 80). Two additional independent replicas of 1 million unique cDNA reads from the same blood draw were analyzed for two donors (one aged 18 to 30 and one aged 80 or older). Age-related changes in TCR beta repertoire diversity were measured in the study by deep sequencing normalized with unique cDNA molecular identifiers.

The CDR3 holds 15 amino acids from the cysteine to the phenylalanine. Left in the record is the CDR3 DNA by itself, 45 bases read in frame from the first base. As encoded in the germline V gene, CDR1 is SGDLS while CDR2 is YYNGEE. Donors were around 37 systemically healthy Caucasian individuals from Russia aged roughly 6 to 95 years. Each donor gave 9.5 to 10 milliliters of peripheral blood, drawn into EDTA-treated Vacutainer tubes. Ficoll-Paque density-gradient centrifugation was used to isolate PBMCs, with at least 7 million per sample. Total RNA, at least 6 micrograms per sample, was extracted from PBMCs with Trizol reagent. The percentages of naive CD45RAhigh/CD27high T cells were determined by flow cytometry on a PBMC aliquot from every donor. This clonotype appeared a few times. It lacks a known antigen. The junction departs from the called germline gene at one end, perhaps through a read error.

Library method: 5' RACE. Sequenced on an Illumina HiSeq 2500. The second PCR ran for roughly 6 to 11 cycles and used a J-beta primer mix along with a sample-barcoded 5' primer. A unique molecular identifier was introduced onto each TCR beta cDNA molecule by a template-switch 5' adaptor carrying 12 random nucleotides. Each sample yielded at least 3 million CDR3-containing paired-end reads. All of the RNA was converted into first-strand cDNA using the Mint cDNA synthesis kit, with a TRBC-specific oligonucleotide serving as the primer. Following uracil-DNA glycosylase treatment, all cDNA underwent a first 18-cycle PCR with the universal primers M1SS and BC2_uni_R. Per the authors' processing: Each sample was normalized by randomly selecting 1 million high-quality reads, each carrying a distinct molecular identifier. Instead of being binned into consensus sequences, reads with shared molecular identifiers were discarded. CDR3 identification, clonotype clustering and error correction used MiTCR with a Q25 quality threshold and the strictest error-elimination algorithm. A nonparametric unseen species model with Euler transformation was used to estimate a lower bound on total TCR beta diversity. The public sequencing data were trimmed at Q25 with fastp and processed into clonotypes with MiXCR by TCRdb, which kept only in-frame beta chains. Here each entry gathers all rows of one CDR3 protein and keeps the most common genes and DNA. TCRdb's processing, not the authors', yielded these V and J calls. Recorded for this sample are hundreds of thousands of distinct CDR3 sequences; around 24% of them occurred a single time. In total, the top ten clones hold around 10% of the sample.

The investigation overall reported the following: Estimates of total diversity based on one million sequenced T cells were regarded as lower bounds and as underestimates. Observed TCR beta diversity per million T cells fell roughly linearly with age, and a significant reduction was already apparent by age roughly 41. Conclusive comparison of naive and antigen-experienced compartments was prevented by the profiling of bulk unsorted PBMCs. Because donor CMV infection status was unknown, age-related changes in expanded clonotypes were potentially confounded. Compared with the aged group, the long-lived group had more naive CD4+ T cells, fewer expanded clones and increased TCR diversity, suggesting age selection. Observed TCR beta diversity correlated strongly with the percentage of naive T cells measured by flow cytometry.

The same specimen was also included in a second study, on T cells of mothers and their children. That second report states: Donors were nine systemically healthy Caucasian individuals: three mothers and their six children. cDNA synthesis consumed the entire amount of extracted RNA, loaded at around 1.4 ug RNA in each 15 ul reaction. In the second PCR, sample barcodes and 2-4 random nucleotides were introduced via the M1S primer. More than 8.5 million TCR beta CDR3 reads were obtained from each mother, and approximately 3 million reads were obtained from each child. Thymic selection similarly shapes TCR recombination output in related and unrelated pairs, with minor effect from inherited differences. Normalized repertoire overlap was always found to be slightly, but never significantly, higher in related mother-child pairs than in unrelated mother-child pairs. No persistent microchimeric T cell clones were found, with a detection sensitivity of approximately 110 clones per million clonotypes. The study used deep NGS to compare TCR beta repertoires of mothers and children, seeking features distinguishing related mother-child pairs from unrelated individuals. On average, the children were approximately 11 +/- 4 years old, while the mothers were around 42 +/- 4 years old. After adapters were ligated using NEBNext reagents, the libraries underwent 100+100 nt paired-end sequencing on an Illumina HiSeq 2000. Mother and child libraries were prepared a month apart and sequenced in separate runs to prevent cross-contamination. Between about 500,000 and 2,100,000 distinct TCR beta clonotypes were identified per donor. Naive TCR beta clonotypes were estimated from low-frequency clonotypes matched to each donor's FACS-determined naive share, without sorting.

The TCR was taken from a boy between 10 and 17 years old in good health. The chain joins TRBV9 to TRBJ2-7, with the D call perhaps TRBD1 or TRBD2, each one matching 5 bases. The sample was blood. The DNA sequence reads TGTGCCAGTAGCGTAGCCGGGACCCTGAGGGACGAGCAGTACTTC. Translated, it reads CASSVAGTLRDEQYF. Where the CDR3 stops, the reference TRBV9 and TRBJ2-7 genes take over; the full variable domain is DSGVTQTPKHLITATGQRVTLRCSPRSGDLSVYWYQQSLDQGLQFLIQYYNGEERAKGNILERFSAQQFPDLHSELNLSSLELGDSALYFCASSVAGTLRDEQYFGPGTRLTVT.